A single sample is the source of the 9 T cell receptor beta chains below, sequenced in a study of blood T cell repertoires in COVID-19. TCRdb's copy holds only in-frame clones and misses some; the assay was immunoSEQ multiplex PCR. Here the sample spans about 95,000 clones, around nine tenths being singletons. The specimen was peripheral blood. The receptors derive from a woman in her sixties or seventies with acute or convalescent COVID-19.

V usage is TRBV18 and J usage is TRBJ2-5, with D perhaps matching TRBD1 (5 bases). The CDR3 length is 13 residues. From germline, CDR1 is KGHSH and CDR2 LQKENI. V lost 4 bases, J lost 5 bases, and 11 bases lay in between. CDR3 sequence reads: CASSRGFGETQYF. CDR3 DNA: TGTGCCAGCTCACGGGGCTTCGGGGAGACCCAGTACTTC.

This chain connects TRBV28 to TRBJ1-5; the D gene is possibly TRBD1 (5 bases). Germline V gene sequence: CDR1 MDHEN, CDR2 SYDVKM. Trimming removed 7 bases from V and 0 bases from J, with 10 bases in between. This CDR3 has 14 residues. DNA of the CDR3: TGTGCCAGCAAACCAGGGTATAGCAATCAGCCCCAGCATTTT. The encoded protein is CASKPGYSNQPQHF.

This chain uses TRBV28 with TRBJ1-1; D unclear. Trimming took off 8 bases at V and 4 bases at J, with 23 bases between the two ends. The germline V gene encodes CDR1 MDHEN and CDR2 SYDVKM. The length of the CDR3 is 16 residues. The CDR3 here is CASFPTLAGRVTEAFF. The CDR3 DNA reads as TGTGCCAGCTTCCCTACGCTTGCGGGGAGGGTCACTGAAGCTTTCTTT. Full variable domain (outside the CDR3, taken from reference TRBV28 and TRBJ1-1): DVKVTQSSRYLVKRTGEKVFLECVQDMDHENMFWYRQDPGLGLRLIYFSYDVKMKEKGDIPEGYSVSREKKERFSLILESASTNQTSMYLCASFPTLAGRVTEAFFGQGTRLTVV.

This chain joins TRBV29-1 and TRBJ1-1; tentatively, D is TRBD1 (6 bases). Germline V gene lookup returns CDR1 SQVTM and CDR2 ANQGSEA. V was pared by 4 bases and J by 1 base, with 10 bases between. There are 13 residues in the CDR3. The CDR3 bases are TGCAGCGTTGGAGTGGGGGCGAACACTGAAGCTTTCTTT. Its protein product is CSVGVGANTEAFF.

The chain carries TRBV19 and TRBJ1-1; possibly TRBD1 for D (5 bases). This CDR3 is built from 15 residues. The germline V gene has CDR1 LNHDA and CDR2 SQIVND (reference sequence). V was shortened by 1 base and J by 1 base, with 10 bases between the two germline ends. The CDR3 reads CASSIAQGRNTEAFF. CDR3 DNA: TGTGCCAGTAGTATAGCCCAGGGCCGGAACACTGAAGCTTTCTTT. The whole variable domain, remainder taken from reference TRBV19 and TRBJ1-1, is DGGITQSPKYLFRKEGQNVTLSCEQNLNHDAMYWYRQDPGQGLRLIYYSQIVNDFQKGDIAEGYSVSREKKESFPLTVTSAQKNPTAFYLCASSIAQGRNTEAFFGQGTRLTVV.

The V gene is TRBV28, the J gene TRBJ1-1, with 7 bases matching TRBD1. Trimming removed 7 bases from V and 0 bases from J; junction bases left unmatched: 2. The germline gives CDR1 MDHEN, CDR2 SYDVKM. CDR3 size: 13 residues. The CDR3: CASKTGLNTEAFF. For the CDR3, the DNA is TGTGCCAGCAAGACAGGGCTGAACACTGAAGCTTTCTTT. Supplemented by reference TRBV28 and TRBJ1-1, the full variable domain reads DVKVTQSSRYLVKRTGEKVFLECVQDMDHENMFWYRQDPGLGLRLIYFSYDVKMKEKGDIPEGYSVSREKKERFSLILESASTNQTSMYLCASKTGLNTEAFFGQGTRLTVV.

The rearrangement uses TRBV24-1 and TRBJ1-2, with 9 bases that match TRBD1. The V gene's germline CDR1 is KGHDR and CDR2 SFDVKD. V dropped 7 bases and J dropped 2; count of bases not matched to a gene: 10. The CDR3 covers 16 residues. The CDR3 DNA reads TGTGCCACCAGCGCGGCCGGGACAGGGTTCAACTATGGCTACACCTTC. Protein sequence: CATSAAGTGFNYGYTF.

DNA of the CDR3: TGTGCCAGCAGCCCCAATTCCTACGAGCAGTACTTC. This gives the protein CASSPNSYEQYF. The gene calls are TRBV7-2 and TRBJ2-7, with D unclear. Trimming removed 5 bases from V and 1 base from J, with 6 bases in between. The germline V gene encodes CDR1 SGHTA and CDR2 FQGNSA. The CDR3 has 12 residues.

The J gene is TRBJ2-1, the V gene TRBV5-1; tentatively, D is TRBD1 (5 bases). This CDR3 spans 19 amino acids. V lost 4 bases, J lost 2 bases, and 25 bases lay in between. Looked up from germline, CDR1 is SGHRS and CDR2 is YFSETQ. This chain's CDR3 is CASSGNTNQGRYTYNEQFF. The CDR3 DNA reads TGCGCCAGCAGCGGTAATACAAATCAGGGCCGTTATACCTACAATGAGCAGTTCTTC.